A selection of T cell receptor beta chains follows, all from one sample in a study of cytomegalovirus exposure and HLA in healthy donors. The data were produced by immunoSEQ multiplex PCR, yet TCRdb's version contains in-frame clones alone and is incomplete. The repertoire holds 110,000 or so clones, with about 9.4% as singletons. The sequenced sample consisted of PBMCs. Receptors originate from a woman aged 40-49 years in good health and CMV-seropositive. The CDR3 runs from the conserved cysteine through the conserved F or W.

CDR3 protein: CASSQTGRDREVAEAFF
V gene: TRBV4-1
J gene: TRBJ1-1

CDR3 protein: CASSPGQGALGTEAFF
V gene: TRBV4-1
J gene: TRBJ1-1

CDR3 protein: CASSLVGTGLNYEQYF
V gene: TRBV7-2
J gene: TRBJ2-7

CDR3 protein: CASSLEGGALNIQYF
V gene: TRBV28
J gene: TRBJ2-4

CDR3 protein: CAWRPGQGLEKLFF
V gene: TRBV30
J gene: TRBJ1-4

CDR3 protein: CASSYSRFFSGNTIYF
V gene: TRBV6-5
J gene: TRBJ1-3

CDR3 protein: CASSAPLAGGSYNEQFF
V gene: TRBV5-1
J gene: TRBJ2-1

CDR3 protein: CAISDSTMETQYF
V gene: TRBV10-3
J gene: TRBJ2-5

CDR3 protein: CASRTGRVSEAFF
V gene: TRBV2
J gene: TRBJ1-1

CDR3 protein: CSVELRNSYNEQFF
V gene: TRBV29-1
J gene: TRBJ2-1

CDR3 protein: CRVERQDYGYTF
V gene: TRBV29-1
J gene: TRBJ1-2

CDR3 protein: CASKRRTGSAGDYGYTF
V gene: TRBV5-1
J gene: TRBJ1-2

CDR3 protein: CASSYSKDREGGYTF
V gene: TRBV6-5
J gene: TRBJ1-2

CDR3 protein: CASSLAGQGYEQYF
V gene: TRBV5-4
J gene: TRBJ2-7

CDR3 protein: CASSLVGHGGETQYF
V gene: TRBV13
J gene: TRBJ2-5

CDR3 protein: CASSTPGGRGQPQHF
V gene: TRBV19
J gene: TRBJ1-5

CDR3 protein: CASSPLTSNEQFF
V gene: TRBV5-1
J gene: TRBJ2-1

CDR3 protein: CASSSGQLYMSPLHF
V gene: TRBV7-2
J gene: TRBJ1-6

CDR3 protein: CASSLAGQEHEKLFF
V gene: TRBV7-9
J gene: TRBJ1-4

CDR3 protein: CASSLSPGTVSNQPQHF
V gene: TRBV7-2
J gene: TRBJ1-5

CDR3 protein: CASSPGANTEAFF
V gene: TRBV5-4
J gene: TRBJ1-1

CDR3 protein: CASSQGFLTNTGELFF
V gene: TRBV19
J gene: TRBJ2-2

CDR3 protein: CASSPISGTAMNTEAFF
V gene: TRBV28
J gene: TRBJ1-1

CDR3 protein: CASKAPGGTGELFF
V gene: TRBV2
J gene: TRBJ2-2

CDR3 protein: CASSRARSSYNEQFF
V gene: TRBV7-2
J gene: TRBJ2-1

CDR3 protein: CASSKTGTGGSYEQYF
V gene: TRBV19
J gene: TRBJ2-7

CDR3 protein: CASSESGDAYEQYF
V gene: TRBV10-1
J gene: TRBJ2-7

CDR3 protein: CARSLGDFYGYTF
V gene: TRBV7-9
J gene: TRBJ1-2

CDR3 protein: CASSSGVGRGETQYF
V gene: TRBV5-6
J gene: TRBJ2-5

CDR3 protein: CASSLGGSWNEQFF
V gene: TRBV6-4
J gene: TRBJ2-1

CDR3 protein: CANPKTGLAFYEQYF
V gene: TRBV6-5
J gene: TRBJ2-7

CDR3 protein: CASSQDWGSGASYEQYF
V gene: TRBV4-1
J gene: TRBJ2-7

CDR3 protein: CSAKTGGSAGELFF
V gene: TRBV29-1
J gene: TRBJ2-2

CDR3 protein: CASSDGRDRGTYEQYF
V gene: TRBV10-2
J gene: TRBJ2-7

CDR3 protein: CASSPDTGTGNEQFF
V gene: TRBV18
J gene: TRBJ2-1

CDR3 protein: CASSIIRQDYEQYF
V gene: TRBV18
J gene: TRBJ2-7

CDR3 protein: CASSSQGGQPQHF
V gene: TRBV19
J gene: TRBJ1-5

CDR3 protein: CASSFRGGTGNTIYF
V gene: TRBV27
J gene: TRBJ1-3

CDR3 protein: CASSHSRGTLNTEAFF
V gene: TRBV4-1
J gene: TRBJ1-1

CDR3 protein: CASSTSGVNQPQHF
V gene: TRBV7-8
J gene: TRBJ1-5